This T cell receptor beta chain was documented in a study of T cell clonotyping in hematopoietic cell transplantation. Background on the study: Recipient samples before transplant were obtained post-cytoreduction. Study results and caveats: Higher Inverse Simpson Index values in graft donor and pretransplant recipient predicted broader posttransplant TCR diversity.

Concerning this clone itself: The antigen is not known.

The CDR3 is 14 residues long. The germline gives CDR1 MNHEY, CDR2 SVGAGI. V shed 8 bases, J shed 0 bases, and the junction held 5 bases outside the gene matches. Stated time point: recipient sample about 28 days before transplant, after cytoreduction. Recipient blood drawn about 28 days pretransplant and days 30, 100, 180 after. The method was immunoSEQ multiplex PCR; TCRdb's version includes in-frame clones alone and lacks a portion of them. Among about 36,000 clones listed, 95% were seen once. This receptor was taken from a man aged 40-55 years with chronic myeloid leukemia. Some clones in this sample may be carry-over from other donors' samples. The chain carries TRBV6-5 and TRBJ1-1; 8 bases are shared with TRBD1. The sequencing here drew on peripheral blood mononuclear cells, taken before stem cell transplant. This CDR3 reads CASRMDRVNTEAFF. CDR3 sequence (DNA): TGTGCCAGCCGAATGGACAGGGTGAACACTGAAGCTTTCTTT.